Listed below are T cell receptor beta chains from one sample, sequenced in a study of CD8+ T cells in alopecia areata. Clones were read by immunoSEQ multiplex PCR, and TCRdb kept only the in-frame ones, dropping some. The sample yields almost 250,000 clones, 67% seen once. Sequenced material: CD4+ T cells sorted from blood, taken at week 0. The source of these receptors is a human donor with alopecia areata. Both conserved end residues are part of each CDR3. The D gene is left open where the match is weak. Some rows mark clone size as missing; the rest say once, few, many or name a class of expanded clone.

.	TRBV5-6	13	TRBJ2-3	.	TGTGCCAGCAGCCTAGAGTCCACAGATACGCAGTATTTT	CASSLESTDTQYF
.	TRBV30	15	TRBJ2-2	.	TGTGCCTGGAGTGGGATCCGTCGGGTGACCGGGGAGCTGTTTTTT	CAWSGIRRVTGELFF
TRBD1	TRBV2	12	TRBJ1-2	.	TGTGCCAGCAGTCAGGACAGGGATGGCTACACCTTC	CASSQDRDGYTF
.	TRBV30	14	TRBJ2-7	.	TGTGCCTGGAACAGGTTGAGGGCAGGGCACGAGCAGTACTTC	CAWNRLRAGHEQYF
.	TRBV7-6	13	TRBJ1-2	once	TGTGCCAGCAGCCTAGGTGGTTCAGATGGCTACACCTTC	CASSLGGSDGYTF
.	TRBV5-6	14	TRBJ1-1	.	TGTGCCAGCAGCTTTAGTTGGACAAACACTGAAGCTTTCTTT	CASSFSWTNTEAFF
TRBD1	TRBV7-9	14	TRBJ2-5	once	TGTGCCAGCAGCCCGGGACAGTACCAAGAGACCCAGTACTTC	CASSPGQYQETQYF
.	TRBV30	11	TRBJ2-3	.	TGTGCCTCGAGAGGGGGAGGATCGCAGTATTTT	CASRGGGSQYF
.	TRBV7-9	12	TRBJ2-7	.	TGTGCCAGCAGCCGTGAGGTCTACGAGCAGTACTTC	CASSREVYEQYF
.	TRBV30	14	TRBJ2-5	.	TGTGCCTGGAGTTTAGGGACGGCGAGGGAGACCCAGTACTTC	CAWSLGTARETQYF
.	TRBV5-1	15	TRBJ2-5	.	TGCGCCAGCAGCCCCATGGTATCCAAAGGGGAGACCCAGTACTTC	CASSPMVSKGETQYF
.	TRBV13	17	TRBJ1-1	.	TGTGCCAGCAGCTTAGCCGCCCTGTGGGGGAAGAGCACTGAAGCTTTCTTT	CASSLAALWGKSTEAFF
.	TRBV27	15	TRBJ1-6	.	TGTGCCAGCAGTCCCACGGGAGCATGGAATTCACCCCTCCACTTT	CASSPTGAWNSPLHF
.	TRBV2	13	TRBJ2-5	.	TGTGCCAGCAGCCCCGGGACAAGGACTGGGCAGTACTTC	CASSPGTRTGQYF
.	TRBV5-6	16	TRBJ2-1	.	TGTGCCAGCAGCTTGGAGGGGTGGCTAGCTGGCAATGAGCAGTTCTTC	CASSLEGWLAGNEQFF
TRBD1	TRBV5-6	15	TRBJ1-4	.	TGTGCCAGCAGCCAACCGGGACAGGGAGGTGAAAAACTGTTTTTT	CASSQPGQGGEKLFF
TRBD1	TRBV6-1	16	TRBJ2-5	.	TGTGCCAGCAGTGGCAGGGACAGACCCAACCCAGAGACCCAGTACTTC	CASSGRDRPNPETQYF
.	TRBV30	13	TRBJ2-7	.	TGTGCCTGGAGTGCAGACAACTCCTACGAGCAGTACTTC	CAWSADNSYEQYF